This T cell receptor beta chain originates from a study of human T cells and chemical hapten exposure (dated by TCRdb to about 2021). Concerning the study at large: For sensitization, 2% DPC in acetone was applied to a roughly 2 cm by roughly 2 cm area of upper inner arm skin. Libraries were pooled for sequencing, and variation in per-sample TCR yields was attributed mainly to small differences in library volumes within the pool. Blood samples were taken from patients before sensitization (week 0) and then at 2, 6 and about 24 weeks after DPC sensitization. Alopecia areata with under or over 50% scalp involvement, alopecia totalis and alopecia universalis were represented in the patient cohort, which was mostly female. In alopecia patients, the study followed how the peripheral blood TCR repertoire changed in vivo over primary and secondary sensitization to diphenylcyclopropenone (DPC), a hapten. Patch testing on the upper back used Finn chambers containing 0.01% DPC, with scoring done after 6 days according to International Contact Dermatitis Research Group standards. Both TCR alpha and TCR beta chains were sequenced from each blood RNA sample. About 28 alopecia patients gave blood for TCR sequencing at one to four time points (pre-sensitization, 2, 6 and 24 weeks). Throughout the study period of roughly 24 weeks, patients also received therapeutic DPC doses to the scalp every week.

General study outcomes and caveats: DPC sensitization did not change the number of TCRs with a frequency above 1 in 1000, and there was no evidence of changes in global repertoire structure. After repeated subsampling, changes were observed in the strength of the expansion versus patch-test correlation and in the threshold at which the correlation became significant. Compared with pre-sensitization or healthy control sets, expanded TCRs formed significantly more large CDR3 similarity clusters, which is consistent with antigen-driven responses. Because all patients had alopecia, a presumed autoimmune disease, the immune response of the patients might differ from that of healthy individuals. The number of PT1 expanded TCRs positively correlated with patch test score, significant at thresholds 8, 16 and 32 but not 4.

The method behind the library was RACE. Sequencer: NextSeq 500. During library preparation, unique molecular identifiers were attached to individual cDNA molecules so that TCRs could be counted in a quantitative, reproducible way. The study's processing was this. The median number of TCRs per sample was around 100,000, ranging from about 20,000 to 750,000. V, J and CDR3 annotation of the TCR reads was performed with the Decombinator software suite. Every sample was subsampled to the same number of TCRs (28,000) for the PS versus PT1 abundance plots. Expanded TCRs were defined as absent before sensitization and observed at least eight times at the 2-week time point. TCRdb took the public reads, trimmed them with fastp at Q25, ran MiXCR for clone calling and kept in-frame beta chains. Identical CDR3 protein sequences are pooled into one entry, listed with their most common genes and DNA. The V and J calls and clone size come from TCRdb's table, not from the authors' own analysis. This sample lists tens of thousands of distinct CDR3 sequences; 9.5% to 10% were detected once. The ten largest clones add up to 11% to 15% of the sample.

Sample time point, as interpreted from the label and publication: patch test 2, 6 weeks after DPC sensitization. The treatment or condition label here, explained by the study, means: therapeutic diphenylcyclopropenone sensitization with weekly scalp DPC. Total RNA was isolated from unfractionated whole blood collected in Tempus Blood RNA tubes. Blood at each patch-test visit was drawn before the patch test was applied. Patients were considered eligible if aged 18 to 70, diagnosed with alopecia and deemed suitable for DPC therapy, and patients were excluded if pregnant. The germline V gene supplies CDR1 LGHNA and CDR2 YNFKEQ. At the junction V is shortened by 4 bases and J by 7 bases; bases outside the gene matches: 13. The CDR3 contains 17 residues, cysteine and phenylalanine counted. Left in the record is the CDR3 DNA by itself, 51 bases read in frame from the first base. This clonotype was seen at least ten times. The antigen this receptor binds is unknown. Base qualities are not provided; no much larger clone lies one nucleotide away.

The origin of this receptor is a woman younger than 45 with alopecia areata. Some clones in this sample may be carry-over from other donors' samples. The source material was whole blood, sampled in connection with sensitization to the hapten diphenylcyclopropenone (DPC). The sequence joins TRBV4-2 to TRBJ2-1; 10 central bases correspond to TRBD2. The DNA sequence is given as TGTGCCAGCAGCCCAACCCCGGCTAGCGGGGGACGAAATGAGCAGTTCTTC. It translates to CASSPTPASGGRNEQFF.